The 20 T cell receptor delta chains below all came from one sample that was sequenced in a study of gamma-delta T cells after stem cell transplantation. TCRdb reprocessed the RT-PCR reads through CATT. The table includes just over 15,000 delta-chain clones, just under 9.5% detected once. The material sequenced was gamma-delta T cells. The receptors stem from a human donor. It is not recorded whose cells these are; they may come from a transplant donor.

The table lists this clone with many counts. A read error likely explains why the TCRdb protein, taken from a much larger clone, differs from this DNA's translation at residue 3; the protein shown is translated from the DNA. The chain carries TRDV2 and TRDJ1; 8 bases agree with TRDD3. The CDR3 has 15 amino acids. Per the germline V gene, CDR1 is GEAIGNYY and CDR2 is EKD. CDR3 in amino acids: CAFDTGGDKTDKLIF. The CDR3 coding sequence is TGTGCCTTTGACACCGGGGGGGATAAAACCGATAAACTCATCTTT.

The table lists this clone with a few counts. Since a far larger clone is one base different, this is likely a read error. Other DNA sequences within the sample encode an identical CDR3. This chain uses TRDV2 with TRDJ1; D is unresolved. Germline loops: CDR1 GEAIGNYY, CDR2 EKD. This CDR3 is built from 16 residues. CDR3 nucleotide sequence: TGTGCCTGTGACACGATTGGGTCCCGACCGGTCGATAAGCTCATCTTT. It specifies CACDTIGSRPVDKLIF.

Comments on this clone: At one boundary the junction diverges from the germline segment, which might be a read error. The chain couples TRDV2 to TRDJ1; D assignment may be TRDD2 or TRDD3 (5 bases each). This CDR3 comprises 20 residues. Germline values: CDR1 GEAIGNYY, CDR2 EKD. In DNA, the CDR3 is TGTGCCTGTGACACCGTTCCTTACCACTTGGTATCGGAAAATGGCGATACACTCATCTTT. This codes for CACDTVPYHLVSENGDTLIF.

For this clone: The protein TCRdb gives is from a much larger clone and does not agree with this DNA's translation at residue 9, likely a read error; the protein shown here comes from the DNA. The rearrangement joins TRDV2 to TRDJ1; the match to TRDD3 covers 9 bases. This CDR3 has 19 residues. Germline CDR1 reads GEAIGNYY; CDR2 reads EKD. With V trimmed by 0 bases and J by 1 base, 14 bases remained unmatched. This chain's CDR3 is CACDTLGTRGYDTTDKLIF. The CDR3 nucleotides are TGTGCCTGTGACACCCTTGGGACTAGGGGATACGATACCACCGATAAACTCATCTTT.

This clone was recorded a few times. This DNA translates differently at residue 23 from the TCRdb protein, which is that of a much larger clone; a read error is likely, and the protein shown is the DNA's own translation. The V gene is TRDV1, the J gene TRDJ2, with TRDD3 identical over 13 bases. TRDJ1 explains the end of the DNA better; the J call may be wrong. Germline V lookup: CDR1 TSWWSYY, CDR2 QGS. The CDR3 runs to 24 residues. CDR3 bases: TGTGCTCTTGGGGAGCCGCCTTACTTCCTACCCCGGTATACTGGGGGATACGGGACAGCACAACTCATCTTT. Protein product: CALGEPPYFLPRYTGGYGTAQLIF.

In the case of this clone: A far larger clone is one nucleotide away, so this likely arose from a read error. The same CDR3 arises from other DNA sequences in this sample as well. The CDR3 spells CACVPLGDSWAKLIF. The CDR3 DNA sequence: TGTGCCTGTGTCCCTCTGGGGGATAGCTGGGCTAAACTCATCTTT. This chain links TRDV2 with TRDJ1; 10 nucleotides line up with TRDD3. CDR1 and CDR2 from the germline V gene are GEAIGNYY and EKD. The CDR3 length is 15 residues. The trim removed 5 bases at V and 7 bases at J, leaving 12 bases unmatched.

As to this clone: A far larger clone is a single base away, which makes a read error likely. Other DNA variants within this sample encode the same CDR3. This sequence joins TRDV1 and TRDJ1, with D perhaps being TRDD2 or TRDD3 (6 bases each). Germline V CDR1 and CDR2: TSWWSYY, QGS. CDR3 length equals 20 residues. Written as DNA, the CDR3 is TGTGCTCTCGGGGAAAGTGGTGGGTCCTACGGGGACTGGGAGGCCGATAAACTCATCTTT. As protein: CALGESGGSYGDWEADKLIF.

By sample share, this clone is hyperexpanded. Possible read error: a much larger clone is one base away. The rearrangement uses TRDV3 and TRDJ1, with TRDD3 as a possible D gene (7 bases). Trimming stripped 5 bases from V and 7 bases from J, with 23 bases between. The CDR3 is 14 residues long. The germline V gene has CDR1 TVYSNPD and CDR2 GDNSRS (reference sequence). Written as DNA, the CDR3 is TGTGCCCTCTCCTCCTACGACCTGGGGGCTAAACTCATCTTT. This gives the protein CALSSYDLGAKLIF.

The rearrangement links TRDV2 to TRDJ1; 11 nucleotides agree with TRDD3. Unmatched junction bases numbered 25, after V lost 3 bases and J lost 8 bases. The CDR3 extends over 20 amino acids. In germline, CDR1 is GEAIGNYY, CDR2 EKD. The CDR3 here is CACDRMGDTTNTSGGDKLIF. The CDR3 bases are TGTGCCTGTGACCGAATGGGGGATACGACGAACACCTCGGGGGGAGACAAACTCATCTTT.

This clone has more than one count but fewer than ten. TCRdb has a much larger clone's protein, which differs at residue 10 from the translation of this DNA, likely because of a read error; what is shown is the protein translated from the DNA. The chain joins TRDV2 to TRDJ1, with 8 bases lining up with TRDD3. Germline-derived CDR1 and CDR2 are GEAIGNYY and EKD. The CDR3 runs 20 residues. V shed 1 base and J 0 bases; nucleotides not matched to a gene: 18. In DNA form, the CDR3 reads TGTGCCTGTGACACTCTACCTTCTAGGACTGGGGGCTCGTACACCGATAAACTCATCTTT. As protein: CACDTLPSRTGGSYTDKLIF.

There are many counts of this clone. The amino acid sequence in TCRdb belongs to a much larger clone and departs from this DNA's translation at residue 6, likely a sequencing read error; the sequence shown is translated from the DNA. The same CDR3 also results from other DNA sequences found in this sample. This chain joins TRDV2 and TRDJ1; D perhaps matches TRDD3 (6 bases). Germline assignment: CDR1 GEAIGNYY and CDR2 EKD. The CDR3 totals 17 residues. V was shortened by 0 bases and J by 0 bases, with 16 bases between the two germline ends. The CDR3 nucleotides read TGTGCCTGTGACACCCGCGCTGGGGCCACCTACACCGATAAACTCATCTTT. Amino acid sequence: CACDTRAGATYTDKLIF.

At least ten counts were recorded for this clone. The same CDR3 can be traced to other DNA sequences in this sample. This chain connects TRDV1 to TRDJ1; TRDD3 matches at 7 bases. V dropped 0 bases and J dropped 8; count of bases not matched to a gene: 24. In germline, CDR1 is TSWWSYY, CDR2 QGS. CDR3 length: 20 amino acids. CDR3 nucleotides: TGTGCTCTTGGGGAACTTCCCTTTCCGACCCCGACACCCTGGGGGGACAAACTCATCTTT. Protein product: CALGELPFPTPTPWGDKLIF.

On this clone itself: The amino acid sequence in TCRdb belongs to a much larger clone and departs from this DNA's translation at residues 5 and 7, likely a sequencing read error; the sequence shown is translated from the DNA. The DNA of the CDR3 is TGTGCCTGTGAAACTGTAATGGGGGATACGCGGAGGTACACCGATAAACTCATCTTT. Residues: CACETVMGDTRRYTDKLIF. J is TRDJ1 and V is TRDV2, with TRDD3 matching 11 bases. The J segment lost 0 bases and the V segment lost 4 bases, leaving 15 bases of the junction unmatched. CDR1 GEAIGNYY and CDR2 EKD come from the germline V gene. CDR3 size: 19 residues.

As regards this clone: This sample includes further DNA sequences coding for the same CDR3. CDR3 DNA: TGTGCCTGTGACACTAGGACTGGGGGATACGCCCGGCAGACCGATAAACTCATCTTT. Protein product: CACDTRTGGYARQTDKLIF. The V and J genes are TRDV2 and TRDJ1; 13 bases fit TRDD3. The CDR3 totals 19 residues. CDR1 GEAIGNYY and CDR2 EKD come from the germline V gene. The V segment lost 1 base and the J segment 2 bases; nucleotides outside the gene matches: 12.

This clone was detected only a few times. This DNA translates differently at residue 4 from the TCRdb protein, which is that of a much larger clone; a read error is likely, and the protein shown is the DNA's own translation. The chain has TRDV2 and TRDJ1, with D hard to call. The CDR3 is 15 amino acids. V dropped 5 bases and J dropped 5 bases, with 20 bases sitting between them. The germline V gene encodes CDR1 GEAIGNYY and CDR2 EKD. CDR3 in amino acids: CACGALASERDKLIF. DNA of the CDR3: TGTGCCTGTGGCGCCTTGGCCAGCGAAAGGGATAAACTCATCTTT.

The gene calls are TRDV2 and TRDJ1; 10 bases agree with TRDD3. CDR3 length equals 18 residues. Germline V gene data show CDR1 as GEAIGNYY and CDR2 as EKD. The J segment lost 0 bases and the V segment lost 3 bases, leaving 12 bases of the junction unmatched. CDR3 residues: CACDAMGDTRTYTDKLIF. Here the CDR3 DNA reads TGTGCCTGTGACGCTATGGGGGATACCCGAACGTACACCGATAAACTCATCTTT.

This clone has more than one count but fewer than ten. TCRdb pairs this DNA with a much larger clone's protein that differs at residue 10, likely a read error; the protein shown was translated from the DNA. The chain links TRDV2 to TRDJ2, with 8 nucleotides matching TRDD3. The germline V gene has CDR1 GEAIGNYY and CDR2 EKD. V trimming: 1 base; J trimming: 5 bases; junction bases outside the gene matches: 8. The CDR3 spans 16 residues. The CDR3 DNA sequence: TGTGCCTGTGACACGGCTGAACTGGGGGTCACAGCACAACTCTTCTTT. It encodes CACDTAELGVTAQLFF.

In this sample, this clone turned up many times. The identical CDR3 is also encoded by other nucleotide sequences in the sample. J is TRDJ1 and V is TRDV2; possibly TRDD3 for D (6 bases). Trimming cost V 3 bases and J 10 bases, with 35 bases left between them. This CDR3 has 19 amino acids. The V gene's germline CDR1 is GEAIGNYY and CDR2 EKD. The CDR3 DNA is TGTGCCTGTGACGCCGTGATCTCGACGAGGAGGGATAGTACCTTGGGACTCATCTTT. Its translation is CACDAVISTRRDSTLGLIF.

The table lists this clone with a few counts. A far larger clone differs by one base, so this is likely a read error. The same CDR3 also results from other DNA sequences found in this sample. V and J are TRDV2 and TRDJ3; TRDD3 aligns across 12 bases. Germline CDR1 is GEAIGNYY and CDR2 is EKD. CDR3 length: 18 amino acids. Trimming at V came to 2 bases and at J to 2 bases, leaving 3 bases not matched to a gene. CDR3 protein: CACDRLGDTAWDTRQMFF. The CDR3 DNA reads as TGTGCCTGTGACAGACTGGGGGATACTGCCTGGGACACCCGACAGATGTTTTTC.

Points on this clone: Only one base separates this from a far larger clonotype, so it likely reflects a read error. The sample contains more than one DNA sequence encoding this CDR3. The chain is built from TRDV2 and TRDJ1; 8 bases are shared with TRDD3. After removal of 4 bases from V and 8 bases from J, the junction contained 23 bases not matched to a gene. CDR1 and CDR2 (germline): GEAIGNYY, EKD. The length of the CDR3 is 18 residues. Written as DNA, the CDR3 is TGTGCCTGTGATTCGGCCTCCTTGACTGGGGGGATAGTCCCCAAACTCATCTTT. As protein: CACDSASLTGGIVPKLIF.